The 18 T cell receptor beta chains given below trace back to one sample, sequenced in a study of blood T cell repertoires in COVID-19. Sequencing was performed with immunoSEQ multiplex PCR; in TCRdb, only in-frame clones are kept and a portion is missing. This sample carries approximately 120,000 clones, around 81% of them seen once, and the ten largest clones take roughly 4%. The sequencing sample was made of peripheral blood. Receptors originate from a human donor in a cohort sampled during active or convalescent COVID-19.

In its sample, this clone was seen a few times. This rearrangement joins TRBV13 to TRBJ2-3; D is perhaps TRBD1 (6 bases). The CDR3 runs to 17 residues. V lost 4 bases and J 2 bases, leaving 19 bases between the germline ends. The germline V gene has CDR1 PRHDT and CDR2 FYEKMQ (reference sequence). CDR3 amino acids: CASSSLSMRGNTDTQYF. CDR3 coding DNA: TGTGCCAGCAGCTCCCTGAGTATGAGGGGGAACACAGATACGCAGTATTTT.

In this sample, this clone turned up once. This sequence joins TRBV9 and TRBJ1-1; 8 nucleotides align to TRBD1. Germline V gene lookup returns CDR1 SGDLS and CDR2 YYNGEE. The CDR3 sequence is 14 residues long. J lost 5 bases, V lost 3 bases, and 6 bases had no gene match. CDR3 in amino acids: CASSGGQGATEAFF. Here the CDR3 DNA reads TGTGCCAGCAGCGGAGGACAGGGCGCAACTGAAGCTTTCTTT.

This clone appeared a single time. The chain uses TRBV2 and TRBJ1-4; 9 bases agree with TRBD1. Germline trimming cut 11 bases from V and 8 bases from J; bases unmatched to any gene: 12. Per the germline V gene, CDR1 is SNHLY and CDR2 is FYNNEI. This CDR3 comprises 14 residues. CDR3 DNA: TGTGCCTCTCAGAGACAGGGGGTAAGAGAAAAACTGTTTTTT. Translating it yields CASQRQGVREKLFF.

The chain has TRBV14 and TRBJ1-2; D may be TRBD1 (5 bases). This CDR3 comprises 16 residues. The germline V gene has CDR1 SGHDN and CDR2 FVKESK. The germline V and J ends were trimmed by 1 base and 6 bases, with 18 bases remaining between them. The CDR3 sequence is CASSQGDSRYNDGYTF. Here the CDR3 DNA reads TGTGCCAGCAGCCAAGGAGACAGTCGCTACAATGATGGCTACACCTTC.

The V gene is TRBV19, the J gene TRBJ2-2; D not certain. V was cut by 3 bases and J by 4 bases, with 9 bases left in between. Germline V CDR1 and CDR2: LNHDA, SQIVND (reference sequence). This CDR3 comprises 14 residues. The CDR3, as DNA: TGTGCCAGTAGTATTACTGGGCGCACCGGGGAGCTGTTTTTT. Amino acid sequence: CASSITGRTGELFF.

The chain employs TRBV18 and TRBJ2-5, with 7 bases identical to TRBD1. J gave up 1 base and V 5 bases, and 13 bases lay outside the gene matches. The germline CDR1 and CDR2 sequences are KGHSH and LQKENI. This CDR3 is 17 amino acids long. CDR3 nucleotide sequence: TGTGCCAGCTCAGCAATCGGCCGGGACAGCTTCCAAGAGACCCAGTACTTC. Amino acids: CASSAIGRDSFQETQYF.

This chain uses TRBV19 with TRBJ2-2; TRBD2 matches at 12 bases. The CDR3 loop spans 17 amino acids. J gave up 4 bases and V 7 bases, and 10 bases lay outside the gene matches. Germline V lookup: CDR1 LNHDA, CDR2 SQIVND (reference sequence). The chain's CDR3 is CASKPLAGGPRTGELFF. The CDR3 coding sequence is TGTGCCAGTAAACCCCTAGCGGGAGGGCCTCGCACCGGGGAGCTGTTTTTT.

The rearrangement links TRBV7-2 to TRBJ2-5; TRBD2 might be the D (7 bases). The V end lost 1 base, the J end lost 5 bases, and 17 bases lay between the germline ends. There are 16 residues in the CDR3. From germline, CDR1 is SGHTA and CDR2 FQGNSA. The CDR3 DNA is TGTGCCAGCAGCTTAGATGGGGGGGCCTTTAGGGAGACCCAGTACTTC. Translated: CASSLDGGAFRETQYF. The whole variable domain, filled in from reference TRBV7-2 and TRBJ2-5, reads GAGVSQSPSNKVTEKGKDVELRCDPISGHTALYWYRQSLGQGLEFLIYFQGNSAPDKSGLPSDRFSAERTGGSVSTLTIQRTQQEDSAVYLCASSLDGGAFRETQYFGPGTRLLVL.

The rearrangement joins TRBV2 to TRBJ2-7, with D possibly TRBD1 on 6 matching bases. The CDR3 is 16 amino acids. V shed 6 bases and J shed 5 bases, with 23 bases lying between them. The germline CDR1 and CDR2 sequences are SNHLY and FYNNEI. The chain's CDR3 is CASRRPGHQGNHEQYF. CDR3 sequence (DNA): TGTGCCAGCAGACGACCGGGACATCAAGGTAACCACGAGCAGTACTTC.

The gene calls are TRBV4-3 and TRBJ2-3; TRBD1 is a possible D gene (5 bases). With 0 bases removed from V and 6 bases from J, the gap between germline ends came to 13 bases. This CDR3 is built from 15 residues. Germline assignment: CDR1 LGHNA and CDR2 YSLEER. Here the CDR3 reads CASSQELQGWDTQYF. Written as DNA, the CDR3 is TGCGCCAGCAGCCAAGAGCTCCAGGGCTGGGATACGCAGTATTTT.

The CDR3 protein is CASSYPGLAGLETQYF. The CDR3 nucleotides are TGTGCCAGCAGTTACCCGGGACTAGCGGGGCTAGAGACCCAGTACTTC. This chain joins TRBV6-2 or TRBV6-3 and TRBJ2-5; TRBD2 aligns across 13 bases. Germline-derived CDR1 and CDR2 are MNHEY and SVGEGT. This CDR3 has 16 amino acids. Germline trimming cut 2 bases from V and 4 bases from J; bases unmatched to any gene: 4.

The chain has TRBV19 and TRBJ2-7; 8 bases match TRBD1. This CDR3 is 17 amino acids long. Germline V gene data show CDR1 as LNHDA and CDR2 as SQIVND (reference sequence). V was pared by 1 base and J by 4 bases, with 12 bases of the junction left unmatched. This chain's CDR3 is CASSIGIGGRGRYEQYF. As DNA, the CDR3 is TGTGCCAGTAGTATAGGTATCGGGGGCAGGGGGCGATACGAGCAGTACTTC.

The chain links TRBV5-6 to TRBJ1-1; the D is unclear. The CDR3 is made up of 13 amino acids. Germline CDR1 reads SGHDT; CDR2 reads YYEEEE. V was clipped by 2 bases and J by 3 bases, with 8 bases between them. This CDR3 is CASSFGFDTEAFF. Here the CDR3 DNA reads TGTGCCAGCAGCTTCGGTTTCGACACTGAAGCTTTCTTT.

V is TRBV13 and J is TRBJ2-2; tentative D call: TRBD1 (5 bases). Germline V CDR1 and CDR2: PRHDT, FYEKMQ (reference sequence). V lost 5 bases and J 3 bases, leaving 13 bases between the germline ends. This CDR3 region has 15 residues. CDR3 coding DNA: TGTGCCAGCAGCCCTCGACAGACCCACACCGGGGAGCTGTTTTTT. This encodes CASSPRQTHTGELFF.

This chain uses TRBV18 with TRBJ1-6; no definite D call. This CDR3 comprises 10 residues. Trimming removed 3 bases at V and 12 bases at J, with 3 bases between. CDR1 and CDR2 (germline): KGHSH, LQKENI. CDR3 protein: CASSPVPLHF. The CDR3 DNA reads as TGTGCCAGCTCACCCGTACCCCTCCACTTT.

Here the CDR3 DNA reads TGTGCCAGCAGTAATGACAGGGGGACAACTGAAGCTTTCTTT. It codes for CASSNDRGTTEAFF. This chain links TRBV7-2 with TRBJ1-1, with 9 bases matching TRBD1. From germline, CDR1 is SGHTA and CDR2 FQGNSA. This CDR3 has 14 amino acids. J lost 5 bases, V lost 6 bases, and 7 bases had no gene match.

This chain links TRBV27 with TRBJ2-2; the D gene is possibly TRBD2 (5 bases). Germline V CDR1 and CDR2: MNHEY, SMNVEV (reference sequence). The V and J ends lost 5 bases and 7 bases respectively, with 14 bases between them. This CDR3 spans 14 amino acids. DNA of the CDR3: TGTGCCAGCAGTCCCAGAAGAGGGAACGGGGAGCTGTTTTTT. Encoded protein: CASSPRRGNGELFF.

The chain is built from TRBV19 and TRBJ1-5, with D possibly being TRBD1 (6 bases). The CDR3 loop spans 15 amino acids. The V gene lost 1 base and the J gene lost 0 bases, with 7 bases spanning the gap. CDR1 and CDR2 (germline): LNHDA, SQIVND (reference sequence). CDR3 region: CASSIGTASNQPQHF. The CDR3, as DNA: TGTGCCAGTAGTATAGGGACAGCTAGCAATCAGCCCCAGCATTTT.